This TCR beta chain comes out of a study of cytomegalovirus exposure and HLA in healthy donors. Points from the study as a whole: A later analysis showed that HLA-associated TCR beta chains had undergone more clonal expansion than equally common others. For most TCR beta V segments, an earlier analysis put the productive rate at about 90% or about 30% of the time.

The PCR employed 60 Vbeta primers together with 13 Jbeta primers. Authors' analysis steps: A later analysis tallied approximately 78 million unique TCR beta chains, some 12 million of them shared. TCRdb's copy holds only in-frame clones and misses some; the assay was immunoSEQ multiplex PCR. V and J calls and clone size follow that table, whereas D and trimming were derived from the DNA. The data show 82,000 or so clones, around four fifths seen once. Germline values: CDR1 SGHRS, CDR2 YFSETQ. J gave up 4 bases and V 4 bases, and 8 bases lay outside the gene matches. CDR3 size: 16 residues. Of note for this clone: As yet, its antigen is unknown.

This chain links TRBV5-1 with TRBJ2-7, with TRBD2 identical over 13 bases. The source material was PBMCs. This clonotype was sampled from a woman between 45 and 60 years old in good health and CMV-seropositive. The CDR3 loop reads CASSPPGLAGVYEQYF. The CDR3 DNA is TGCGCCAGCAGCCCCCCCGGACTAGCGGGAGTTTACGAGCAGTACTTC.